This T cell receptor beta chain comes out of a study of blood T cell repertoires in COVID-19. Study at large: Sources were T cells, B-cell-depleted T cells, or PBMCs; the material itself was cDNA or gDNA.

Under the authors' procedure: The assay estimated nucleated cells by amplifying reference gene primers. The table came from immunoSEQ multiplex PCR; TCRdb's copy has only in-frame clones and leaves some out. V and J calls and clone size are copied from that table; D and trimming were computed from the DNA. Among roughly 140,000 clones listed, around nine tenths were seen once. The CDR3 loop spans 16 amino acids. From germline, CDR1 is SGHTS and CDR2 YDEGEE. The V and J ends lost 0 bases and 8 bases, in that order; junction bases with no gene match: 3. This sequence joins TRBV5-8 and TRBJ2-1, with 15 nucleotides matching TRBD2. The sequenced sample consisted of peripheral blood. The source of this sequence is a woman in her forties or fifties with acute or convalescent COVID-19. CDR3 nucleotide sequence: TGTGCCAGCAGCTTGGGGACTAGCGGGAGGGCCCATGAGCAGTTCTTC. As protein: CASSLGTSGRAHEQFF. The whole variable domain, remainder taken from reference TRBV5-8 and TRBJ2-1, is EAGVTQSPTHLIKTRGQQATLRCSPISGHTSVYWYQQALGLGLQFLLWYDEGEERNRGNFPPRFSGRQFPNYSSELNVNALELEDSALYLCASSLGTSGRAHEQFFGPGTRLTVL.